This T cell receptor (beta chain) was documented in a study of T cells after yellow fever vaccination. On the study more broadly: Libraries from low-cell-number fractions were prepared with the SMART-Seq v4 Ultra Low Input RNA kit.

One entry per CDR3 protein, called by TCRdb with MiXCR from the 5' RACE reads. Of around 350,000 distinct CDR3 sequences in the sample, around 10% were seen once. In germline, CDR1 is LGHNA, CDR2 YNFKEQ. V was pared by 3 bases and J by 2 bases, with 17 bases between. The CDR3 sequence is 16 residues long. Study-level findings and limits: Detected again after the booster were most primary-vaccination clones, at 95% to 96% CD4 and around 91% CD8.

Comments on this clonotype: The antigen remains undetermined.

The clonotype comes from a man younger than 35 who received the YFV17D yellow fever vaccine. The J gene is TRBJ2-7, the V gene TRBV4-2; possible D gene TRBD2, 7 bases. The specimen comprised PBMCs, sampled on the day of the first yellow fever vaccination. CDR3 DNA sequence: TGTGCCAGCAGCCAGATAGGGGGGGCGGGGACCTACGAGCAGTACTTC. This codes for CASSQIGGAGTYEQYF.